This T cell receptor (beta chain) was obtained from a study of T cell responses to AZD1222 COVID-19 vaccine. Study context: Second-dose schedules of about 4 or about 12 weeks were combined. Study-level findings and limits: Donors in the cohort were predominantly white British and more often female, and clonal diversity was possibly underestimated. Every sample of the repertoires postdated the peak T cell response.

Germline CDR1 KGHDR, CDR2 SFDVKD. CDR3 length equals 12 residues. V lost 4 bases and J lost 6, with 6 bases in between. TCRdb's copy holds only in-frame clones and misses some; the assay was immunoSEQ multiplex PCR. The sample records approximately 100,000 clones, about nine tenths being singletons. About this clone itself: The antigen remains undetermined.

The source is an adult in good health. This chain joins TRBV24-1 and TRBJ2-1; no clear D gene. Here the sequenced sample was peripheral blood, taken on day 0 of AZD1222 vaccination. The CDR3 spells CATSEAANEQFF. CDR3 nucleotides: TGTGCCACCAGTGAAGCAGCCAATGAGCAGTTCTTC.